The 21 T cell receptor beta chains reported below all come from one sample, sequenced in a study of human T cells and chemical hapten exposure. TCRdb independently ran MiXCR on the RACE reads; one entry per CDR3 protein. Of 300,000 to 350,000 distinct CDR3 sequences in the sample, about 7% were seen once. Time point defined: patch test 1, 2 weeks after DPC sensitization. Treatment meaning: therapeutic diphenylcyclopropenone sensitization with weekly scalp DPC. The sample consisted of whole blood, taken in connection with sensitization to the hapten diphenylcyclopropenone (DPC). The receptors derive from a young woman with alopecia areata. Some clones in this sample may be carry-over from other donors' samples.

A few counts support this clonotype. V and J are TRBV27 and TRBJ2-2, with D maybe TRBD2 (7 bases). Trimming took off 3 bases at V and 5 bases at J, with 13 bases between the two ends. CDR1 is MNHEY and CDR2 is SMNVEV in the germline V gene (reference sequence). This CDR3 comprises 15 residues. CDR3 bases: TGTGCCAGCAGTTTCTTGGGGGGGGCGACCGGGGAGCTGTTTTTT. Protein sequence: CASSFLGGATGELFF.

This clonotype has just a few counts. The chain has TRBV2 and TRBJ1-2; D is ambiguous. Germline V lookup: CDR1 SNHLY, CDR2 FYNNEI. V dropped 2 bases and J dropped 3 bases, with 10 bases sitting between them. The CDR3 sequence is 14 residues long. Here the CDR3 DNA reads TGTGCCAGCAGTGAATCTGGGAGCTACTATGGCTACACCTTC. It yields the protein CASSESGSYYGYTF.

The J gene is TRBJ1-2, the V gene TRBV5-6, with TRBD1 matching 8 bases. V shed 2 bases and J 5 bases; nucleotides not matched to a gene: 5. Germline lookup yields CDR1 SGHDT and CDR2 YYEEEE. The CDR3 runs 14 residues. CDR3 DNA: TGTGCCAGCAGCTTAAGCGGACAGGGATATGGCTACACCTTC. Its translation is CASSLSGQGYGYTF.

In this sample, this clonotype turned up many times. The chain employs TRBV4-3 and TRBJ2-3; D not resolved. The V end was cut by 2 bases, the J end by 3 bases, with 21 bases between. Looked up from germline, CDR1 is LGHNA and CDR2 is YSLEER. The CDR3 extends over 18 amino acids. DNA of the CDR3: TGCGCCAGCAGCCAAAACGGGCCGGGTGCCAGTCGGACAGATACGCAGTATTTT. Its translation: CASSQNGPGASRTDTQYF.

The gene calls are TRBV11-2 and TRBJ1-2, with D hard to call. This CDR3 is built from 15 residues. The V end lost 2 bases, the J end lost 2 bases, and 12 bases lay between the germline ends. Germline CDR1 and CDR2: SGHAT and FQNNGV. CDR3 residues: CASSLNSGSNYGYTF. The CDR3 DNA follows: TGTGCCAGCAGCTTAAATTCAGGCAGCAACTATGGCTACACCTTC.

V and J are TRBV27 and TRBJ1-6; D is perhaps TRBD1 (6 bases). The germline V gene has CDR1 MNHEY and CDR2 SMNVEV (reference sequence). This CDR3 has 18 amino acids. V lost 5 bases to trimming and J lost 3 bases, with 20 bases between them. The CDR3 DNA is TGTGCCAGCAGTCAGGGGAGGGATCCAAGTAACTATAATTCACCCCTCCACTTT. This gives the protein CASSQGRDPSNYNSPLHF.

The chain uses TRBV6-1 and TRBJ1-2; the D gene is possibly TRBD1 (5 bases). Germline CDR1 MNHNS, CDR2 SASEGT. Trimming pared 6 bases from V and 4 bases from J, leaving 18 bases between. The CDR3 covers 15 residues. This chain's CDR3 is CASSVGGGTGYGYTF. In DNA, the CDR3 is TGTGCCAGCAGCGTGGGGGGAGGGACCGGCTATGGCTACACCTTC.

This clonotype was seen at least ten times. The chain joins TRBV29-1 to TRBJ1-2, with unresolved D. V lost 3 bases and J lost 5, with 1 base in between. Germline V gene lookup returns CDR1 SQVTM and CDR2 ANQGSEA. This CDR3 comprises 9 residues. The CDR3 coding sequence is TGCAGCGTTGATTATGGCTACACCTTC. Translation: CSVDYGYTF.

The CDR3 loop reads CSAMGTNEKLFF. CDR3 nucleotides: TGCAGTGCCATGGGGACTAATGAAAAACTGTTTTTT. The chain couples TRBV20-1 to TRBJ1-4; D ambiguous. V lost 6 bases, J lost 2 bases, and 7 bases lay in between. The CDR3 covers 12 residues. Germline lookup yields CDR1 DFQATT and CDR2 SNEGSKA (reference sequence).

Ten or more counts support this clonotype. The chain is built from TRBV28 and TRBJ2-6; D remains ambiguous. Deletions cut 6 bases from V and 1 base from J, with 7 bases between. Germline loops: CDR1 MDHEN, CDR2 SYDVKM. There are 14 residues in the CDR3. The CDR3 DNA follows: TGTGCCAGCAGGCCACGTTCTGGGGCCAACGTCCTGACTTTC. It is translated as CASRPRSGANVLTF.

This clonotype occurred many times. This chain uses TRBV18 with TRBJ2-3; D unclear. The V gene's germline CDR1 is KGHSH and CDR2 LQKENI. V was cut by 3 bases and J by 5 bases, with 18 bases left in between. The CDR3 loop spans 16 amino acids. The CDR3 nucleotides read TGTGCCAGCTCACCTTTAGTCCCAAGGTCCCAAGATACGCAGTATTTT. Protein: CASSPLVPRSQDTQYF.

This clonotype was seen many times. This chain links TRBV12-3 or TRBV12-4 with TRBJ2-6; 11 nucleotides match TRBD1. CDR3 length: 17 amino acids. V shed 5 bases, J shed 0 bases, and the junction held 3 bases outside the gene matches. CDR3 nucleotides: TGTGCCAGCAGTAGGGACAGGGGGGACTCTGGGGCCAACGTCCTGACTTTC. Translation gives CASSRDRGDSGANVLTF.

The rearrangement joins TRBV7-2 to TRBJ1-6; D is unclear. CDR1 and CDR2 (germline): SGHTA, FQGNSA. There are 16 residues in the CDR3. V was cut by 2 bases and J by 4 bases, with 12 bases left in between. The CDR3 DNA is TGTGCCAGCAGCTTATGGACTGTGGATTATAATTCACCCCTCCACTTT. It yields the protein CASSLWTVDYNSPLHF. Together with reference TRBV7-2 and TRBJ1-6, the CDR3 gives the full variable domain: GAGVSQSPSNKVTEKGKDVELRCDPISGHTALYWYRQSLGQGLEFLIYFQGNSAPDKSGLPSDRFSAERTGGSVSTLTIQRTQQEDSAVYLCASSLWTVDYNSPLHFGNGTRLTVT.

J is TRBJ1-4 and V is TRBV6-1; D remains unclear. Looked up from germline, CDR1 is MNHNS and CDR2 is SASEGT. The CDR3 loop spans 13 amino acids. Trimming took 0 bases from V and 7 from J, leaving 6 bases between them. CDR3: CASSEAGTEKLFF. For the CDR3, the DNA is TGTGCCAGCAGTGAAGCTGGAACTGAAAAACTGTTTTTT.

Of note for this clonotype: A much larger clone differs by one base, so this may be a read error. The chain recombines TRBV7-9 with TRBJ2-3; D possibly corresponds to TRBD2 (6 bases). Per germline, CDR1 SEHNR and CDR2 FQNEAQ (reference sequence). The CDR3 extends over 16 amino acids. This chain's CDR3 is CASTRRLLATTDTQNF. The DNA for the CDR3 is TGTGCCAGCACCCGACGGCTGCTAGCGACGACAGATACGCAGAATTTT.

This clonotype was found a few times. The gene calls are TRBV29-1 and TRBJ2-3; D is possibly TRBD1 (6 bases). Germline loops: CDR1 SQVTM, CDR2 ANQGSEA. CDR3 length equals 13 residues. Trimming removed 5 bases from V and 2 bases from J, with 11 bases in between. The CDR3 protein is CSVPPGDTDTQYF. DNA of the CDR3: TGCAGCGTTCCCCCAGGGGACACAGATACGCAGTATTTT.

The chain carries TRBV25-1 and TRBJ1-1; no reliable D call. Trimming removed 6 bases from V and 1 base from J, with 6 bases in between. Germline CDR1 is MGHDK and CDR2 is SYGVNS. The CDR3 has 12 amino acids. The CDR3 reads CASRAANTEAFF. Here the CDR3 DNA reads TGTGCCAGCAGGGCGGCGAACACTGAAGCTTTCTTT. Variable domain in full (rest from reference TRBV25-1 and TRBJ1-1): EADIYQTPRYLVIGTGKKITLECSQTMGHDKMYWYQQDPGMELHLIHYSYGVNSTEKGDLSSESTVSRIRTEHFPLTLESARPSHTSQYLCASRAANTEAFFGQGTRLTVV.

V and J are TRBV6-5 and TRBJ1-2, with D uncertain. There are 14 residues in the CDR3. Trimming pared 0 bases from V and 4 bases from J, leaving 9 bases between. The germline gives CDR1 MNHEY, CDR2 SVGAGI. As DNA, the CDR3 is TGTGCCAGCAGTTACTCAGGGCCTAGCTATGGCTACACCTTC. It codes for CASSYSGPSYGYTF.

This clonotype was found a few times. CDR3 sequence (DNA): TGCGCCAGCAGTGAGGACAGGGGTGTGTACGGCTACACCTTC. It is translated as CASSEDRGVYGYTF. The chain joins TRBV10-2 to TRBJ1-2, with 8 positions matching TRBD1. The germline CDR1 and CDR2 sequences are WSHSY and SAAADI. Germline trimming cut 2 bases from V and 8 bases from J; bases unmatched to any gene: 7. The CDR3 sequence is 14 residues long.

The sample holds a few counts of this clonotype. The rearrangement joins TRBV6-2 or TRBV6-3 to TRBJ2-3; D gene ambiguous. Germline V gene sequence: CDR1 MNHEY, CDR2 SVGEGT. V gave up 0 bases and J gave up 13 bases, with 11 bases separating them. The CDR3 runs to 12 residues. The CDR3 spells CASSYSSQVKYF. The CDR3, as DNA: TGTGCCAGCAGTTACTCTAGTCAAGTAAAGTATTTT.

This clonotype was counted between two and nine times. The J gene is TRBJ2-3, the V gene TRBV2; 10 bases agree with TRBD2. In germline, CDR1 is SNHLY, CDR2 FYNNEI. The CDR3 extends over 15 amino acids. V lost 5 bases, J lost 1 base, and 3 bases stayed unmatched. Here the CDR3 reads CASSISGGRTDTQYF. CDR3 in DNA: TGTGCCAGCAGTATTAGCGGGGGGCGCACAGATACGCAGTATTTT.